This is a list of T cell receptor beta chains from one sample in a study of T cells in Graves' hyperthyroidism and ophthalmopathy. A single record per CDR3 protein comes from TCRdb applying MiXCR to the multiplex PCR reads. The sample has some 800,000 distinct CDR3 sequences, about 38% seen once. The sample consisted of blood. The receptors shown here come from a man aged 18 to 30 with Graves' hyperthyroidism. The CDR3 runs from the conserved cysteine through the conserved F or W. The D gene is left open where the match is weak. Clone size is not always given. Where it is, it says once, few, many or a class for expanded clones.

size	D	J	V	DNA	CDR3
few	NA	TRBJ1-5	TRBV7-8	TGTGCCAGCAGCTCGGGGGTAGGGGCTGGTCAGCCCCAGCATTTT	CASSSGVGAGQPQHF
NA	TRBD1	TRBJ2-5	TRBV7-6	TGTGCCAGCAGCTTAGGTTTAAGACAGGGGGAGACCCAGTACTTC	CASSLGLRQGETQYF
once	NA	TRBJ1-1	TRBV6-5	TGTGCCATCAGTTACATGGGGCCCTTGAACACTGAAGCTTTCTTT	CAISYMGPLNTEAFF
many	TRBD1	TRBJ1-6	TRBV6-4	TGTGCCAGCAGTGACACAAGGACAGGGAATTCACCCCTCCACTTT	CASSDTRTGNSPLHF
many	NA	TRBJ1-1	TRBV19	TGTGCCAGTCGCCTGGGGGTCACTGAAGCTTTCTTT	CASRLGVTEAFF
few	NA	TRBJ2-5	TRBV6-5	TGTGCCAGCAGTTACTCGCCGGGGGCCACGGAGACCCAGTACTTC	CASSYSPGATETQYF
many	NA	TRBJ1-4	TRBV2	TGTGCCAGCAGAATGAACAGTGCAACTAATGAAAAACTGTTTTTT	CASRMNSATNEKLFF
few	NA	TRBJ2-2	TRBV29-1	TGCAGCGCCGGCGGAGGGAGCAGGCCCGGGGAGCTGTTTTTT	CSAGGGSRPGELFF
many	NA	TRBJ2-6	TRBV2	TGTGCCAGCCCGGGACTTAAGCGTTCTGGGGCCAACGTCCTGACTTTC	CASPGLKRSGANVLTF
NA	TRBD2	TRBJ2-5	TRBV20-1	TGCAGTGCTAGAGGCCCTAGCGGCCTCCAAGAGACCCAGTACTTC	CSARGPSGLQETQYF
many	NA	TRBJ2-7	TRBV7-9	TGTGCCAGCAGCTATGGGGGCAACTACGAGCAGTACTTC	CASSYGGNYEQYF